These 9 T cell receptor beta chains were all obtained from the same sample, sequenced in a study of tumor and adjacent non-tumor tissue in lung cancer. Three rounds of nested PCR, following a modified ARM-PCR protocol, produced the TCRbeta library. MiXCR, applied by TCRdb to the multiplex PCR reads, yields one record per CDR3 protein. The table lists around 210,000 distinct CDR3 sequences, about 71% of them singletons, with 25% in the top ten. RNA was extracted from bulk tissue without any cell sorting. The sample comprised lung tumor tissue. The receptors here all came from a man in his sixties with non-small cell lung cancer.

This clonotype was seen once. This may arise from a read error, as a much more abundant clone is one base away. The chain employs TRBV20-1 and TRBJ1-5; D is possibly TRBD1 (5 bases). The CDR3 contains 14 residues. V was cut by 2 bases and J by 1 base, with 9 bases left in between. Germline CDR1 and CDR2: DFQATT and SNEGSKA (reference sequence). The CDR3 here is CSARNRRSNQPQHF. CDR3 in DNA: TGCAGTGCTAGAAACAGGAGAAGCAATCAGCCCCAGCATTTT.

In this sample, this clonotype turned up once. The genes are TRBV11-3 and TRBJ2-7; TRBD1 matches at 7 bases. The CDR3 has 15 residues. Germline V gene lookup returns CDR1 SGHNT and CDR2 YENEEA. V gave up 8 bases and J gave up 3 bases; unmatched junction bases: 13. Written as DNA, the CDR3 is TGTGCCAGCGGTTTAGAGGGGGCAGGGGGCTACGAGCAGTACTTC. Translated, it gives CASGLEGAGGYEQYF.

The J gene is TRBJ2-7, the V gene TRBV6-6; tentatively, D is TRBD1 (5 bases). CDR3 length equals 15 residues. V shed 5 bases and J shed 1 base, with 15 bases lying between them. The germline gives CDR1 MNHNY, CDR2 SVGAGI (reference sequence). CDR3 DNA: TGTGCCAGCAGTCATCAGACAGTTCGGTCCTACGAGCAGTACTTC. Residues: CASSHQTVRSYEQYF.

Comments on this clonotype: This may be a read error, as it is one base from a much larger clone. The chain employs TRBV12-3 or TRBV12-4 and TRBJ1-2; no firm D call. CDR3 size: 14 residues. The CDR3 loop is CGSTSREGATGYTF. The CDR3 DNA reads TGTGGCAGCACCTCACGAGAGGGCGCAACTGGCTACACCTTC.

The chain has TRBV12-3 or TRBV12-4 and TRBJ2-2, with TRBD1 matching 11 bases. Trimming removed 5 bases from V and 2 bases from J; junction bases left unmatched: 1. The CDR3 contains 15 residues. This CDR3 is CASSRTGGNTGELFF. Written as DNA, the CDR3 is TGTGCCAGCAGTCGGACAGGGGGCAACACCGGGGAGCTGTTTTTT.

This clonotype was counted a single time. In DNA form, the CDR3 reads TGTGCCAGCAGTGATACCAGAGCCGCGGGGGCCCAGTACTTC. Amino acid sequence: CASSDTRAAGAQYF. The chain carries TRBV6-5 and TRBJ2-5; 7 nucleotides align to TRBD2. There are 14 residues in the CDR3. Germline V gene lookup returns CDR1 MNHEY and CDR2 SVGAGI. The J segment lost 9 bases and the V segment lost 5 bases, leaving 12 bases of the junction unmatched.

In this sample, this clonotype turned up once. The junction departs from germline at one end; a sequencing error may be responsible. The chain uses TRBV12-3 or TRBV12-4 and TRBJ1-5; 9 nucleotides agree with TRBD1. This CDR3 has 17 amino acids. The DNA of the CDR3 is TGTGCCAGCAATTTAGGTGGACAGGGGACGAACAATCAGCCCCAGCATTTT. It specifies CASNLGGQGTNNQPQHF.

Comments on this clonotype: Possible read error: a much larger clone is one base away. The chain has TRBV6-5 and TRBJ2-2; tentative D call: TRBD1 (6 bases). Germline V gene lookup returns CDR1 MNHEY and CDR2 SVGAGI. Deletions cut 7 bases from V and 4 bases from J, with 16 bases between. This CDR3 has 15 amino acids. This chain's CDR3 is CASTKAGAITGELFF. In nucleotides, the CDR3 is TGTGCCAGCACTAAAGCAGGGGCGATCACCGGGGAGCTGTTTTTT.

This rearrangement joins TRBV30 to TRBJ1-1, with D hard to call. Trimming took off 1 base at V and 6 bases at J, with 9 bases between the two ends. Germline CDR1 and CDR2: GTSNPN and SVGIG (reference sequence). The length of the CDR3 is 12 residues. CDR3 in amino acids: CAWSAPKSEAFF. The CDR3 DNA sequence: TGTGCCTGGAGTGCCCCTAAGTCTGAAGCTTTCTTT.